These T cell receptor beta chains were read from a single sample in a study of Ad26.COV2.S vaccination and SARS-CoV-2 variants. Sequenced by immunoSEQ multiplex PCR; TCRdb stores in-frame clones only, minus some. The repertoire has around 340,000 clones, 75% to 90% of them found once; the top ten carry 5%. The material sequenced was peripheral blood, taken in a trial of Ad26.COV2.S vaccine versus placebo. These receptors came from a person between 18 and 65 years old who received the Ad26.COV2.S COVID-19 vaccine or a placebo. Each CDR3 is given with its conserved first and last residue. The D gene is left open where the match is weak. Clone size is not always given. Where it is, it says once, few, many or a class for expanded clones.

j_call | v_call | clone_size | d_call | cdr3_aa | cdr3_nt
TRBJ1-1 | TRBV2 | NA | NA | CASSDVDREAFF | TGTGCCAGCAGTGATGTAGACAGGGAAGCTTTCTTT
TRBJ2-1 | TRBV5-4 | NA | TRBD1 | CASSFTGGEQFF | TGTGCCAGCAGCTTCACAGGGGGTGAGCAGTTCTTC
TRBJ2-1 | TRBV5-1 | NA | NA | CASSLVVGVYEQFF | TGCGCCAGCAGCTTGGTAGTGGGGGTGTACGAGCAGTTCTTC
TRBJ1-3 | TRBV6-2/TRBV6-3 | few | NA | CASSFSGNTIYF | TGTGCCAGCAGTTTCTCTGGAAACACCATATATTTT
TRBJ2-5 | TRBV19 | NA | NA | CATRGQETQYF | TGTGCCACCAGGGGCCAAGAGACCCAGTACTTC
TRBJ2-1 | TRBV2 | NA | TRBD2 | CASIPGTNSYEQFF | TGTGCCAGCATCCCAGGGACTAACTCTTATGAGCAGTTCTTC
TRBJ2-6 | TRBV5-5 | NA | TRBD1 | CASSLVGTEPLYGANVLTF | TGTGCCAGCAGCTTGGTAGGGACAGAACCCCTTTATGGGGCCAACGTCCTGACTTTC
TRBJ2-5 | TRBV11-2 | NA | NA | CASSLDRGSQETQYF | TGTGCCAGCAGCTTAGATCGAGGCAGCCAAGAGACCCAGTACTTC
TRBJ2-3 | TRBV27 | NA | NA | CASSPLRGTDTQYF | TGTGCCAGCAGCCCGCTGAGGGGCACAGATACGCAGTATTTT
TRBJ2-1 | TRBV20-1 | once | NA | CSASLGFAEQFF | TGCAGTGCTAGTCTGGGGTTCGCTGAGCAGTTCTTC